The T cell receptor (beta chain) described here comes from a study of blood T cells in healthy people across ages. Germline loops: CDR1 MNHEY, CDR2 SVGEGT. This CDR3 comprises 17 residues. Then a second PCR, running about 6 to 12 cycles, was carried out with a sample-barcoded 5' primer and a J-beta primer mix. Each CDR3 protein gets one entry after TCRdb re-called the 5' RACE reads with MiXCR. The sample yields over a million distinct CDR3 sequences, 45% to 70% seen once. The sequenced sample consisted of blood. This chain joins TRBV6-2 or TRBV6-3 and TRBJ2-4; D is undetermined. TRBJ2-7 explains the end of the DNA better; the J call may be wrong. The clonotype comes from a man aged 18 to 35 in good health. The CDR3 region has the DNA TGTGCCAGCAGTTACTCGATTGGCGGCGGAACTTTCTACGAGCAGTACTTC. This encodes CASSYSIGGGTFYEQYF.